Below, 13 T cell receptor beta chains from the same sample are listed, as sequenced in a study of blood T cell repertoires in COVID-19. The data were produced by immunoSEQ multiplex PCR, yet TCRdb's version contains in-frame clones alone and is incomplete. The sample has some 300,000 clones; 89% are singletons. The source material was PBMCs or T cells enriched from blood (not recorded which). The receptors here all came from a woman aged 50 to 65 who had been exposed to COVID-19.

This chain uses TRBV10-3 with TRBJ2-3, with a weak D call TRBD2 (6 bases). CDR1 is ENHRY and CDR2 is SYGVKD in the germline V gene. Trimming removed 7 bases at V and 3 bases at J, with 8 bases between. This CDR3 is 12 amino acids long. This chain's CDR3 is CAIMEGTDTQYF. CDR3 nucleotide sequence: TGTGCCATCATGGAGGGGACAGATACGCAGTATTTT.

CDR3 residues: CAIASGDSYEQYF. The CDR3 DNA reads as TGTGCCATCGCTAGCGGGGACTCCTACGAGCAGTACTTC. This chain connects TRBV10-3 to TRBJ2-7, with 9 bases identical to TRBD2. This CDR3 comprises 13 residues. The trim removed 8 bases at V and 0 bases at J, leaving 2 bases unmatched. The germline gives CDR1 ENHRY, CDR2 SYGVKD.

This clone is a singleton in its sample. This chain uses TRBV9 with TRBJ2-3, with 11 bases lining up with TRBD2. This CDR3 contains 15 residues. The junction had 4 bases not matched to a gene; V was cut back by 2 bases and J by 5 bases. The V gene's germline CDR1 is SGDLS and CDR2 YYNGEE. The DNA of the CDR3 is TGTGCCAGCAGCGTCGGACTAGCGGGTGGAGATACGCAGTATTTT. Protein: CASSVGLAGGDTQYF.

This chain joins TRBV28 and TRBJ1-1; D is possibly TRBD1 (5 bases). Germline V gene sequence: CDR1 MDHEN, CDR2 SYDVKM. The CDR3 covers 14 residues. Trimming removed 2 bases at V and 2 bases at J, with 9 bases between. The CDR3 protein is CASSLPGYNTEAFF. The CDR3 region has the DNA TGTGCCAGCAGTTTACCAGGGTACAACACTGAAGCTTTCTTT.

This rearrangement joins TRBV4-1 to TRBJ1-2; 8 bases map to TRBD1. The CDR3 has 15 residues. Germline lookup yields CDR1 MGHRA and CDR2 YSYEKL. The ends lost 4 bases at V and 6 bases at J; junction bases unmatched: 10. This CDR3 is CASSRQGQKGNGYTF. For the CDR3, the DNA is TGCGCCAGCAGCCGACAGGGGCAAAAGGGTAATGGCTACACCTTC.

This clone was counted only a few times. The chain recombines TRBV6-5 with TRBJ1-3; weak D call: TRBD1 (6 bases). The CDR3 is 16 amino acids. Trimming removed 0 bases at V and 4 bases at J, with 13 bases between. CDR1 is MNHEY, CDR2 SVGAGI, per germline. In DNA form, the CDR3 reads TGTGCCAGCAGTTACTCGATTCCGGACAGAGGAAACACCATATATTTT. This translates into CASSYSIPDRGNTIYF.

The V call is TRBV7-8, the J call TRBJ2-2; D may be TRBD1 (5 bases). CDR1 and CDR2 from the germline V gene are SGHVS and FQNEAQ. V was clipped by 6 bases and J by 4 bases, with 9 bases between them. The CDR3 has 13 residues. The CDR3 region is CASRPGSTGELFF. In DNA, the CDR3 is TGTGCCAGCAGGCCAGGGTCCACCGGGGAGCTGTTTTTT.

The chain has TRBV5-1 and TRBJ1-1; D is undetermined. V lost 0 bases and J lost 1, with 4 bases in between. The CDR3 length is 13 residues. The germline gives CDR1 SGHRS, CDR2 YFSETQ. Here the CDR3 reads CASSLDKNTEAFF. DNA of the CDR3: TGCGCCAGCAGCTTGGACAAGAACACTGAAGCTTTCTTT.

The V call is TRBV6-1, the J call TRBJ2-7, with 9 bases aligning to TRBD1. After removal of 2 bases from V and 4 bases from J, the junction contained 6 bases not matched to a gene. Germline V CDR1 and CDR2: MNHNS, SASEGT. The length of the CDR3 is 15 residues. The chain's CDR3 is CASSENRGLRYEQYF. CDR3 nucleotide sequence: TGTGCCAGCAGTGAAAACAGGGGGCTAAGATACGAGCAGTACTTC.

The chain couples TRBV27 to TRBJ2-7; tentatively, D is TRBD1 (6 bases). Trimming left V 5 bases short and J 3 bases short, with 14 bases between. CDR1 is MNHEY and CDR2 is SMNVEV in the germline V gene (reference sequence). The CDR3 extends over 14 amino acids. Here the CDR3 DNA reads TGTGCCAGCAGTCCCAGGGGAAAGGTCTACGAGCAGTACTTC. It encodes CASSPRGKVYEQYF.

The CDR3 is CASSPTLLQSYEQYF. The CDR3 bases are TGTGCCAGCAGCCCCACCTTACTGCAATCCTACGAGCAGTACTTC. V usage is TRBV3-1 (or the pseudogene TRBV3-2) and J usage is TRBJ2-7; D is unclear. The CDR3 length is 15 residues. The germline gives CDR1 LGHDT, CDR2 YNNKEL (reference sequence). Trimming stripped 4 bases from V and 1 base from J, with 14 bases between.

The genes are TRBV7-8 and TRBJ2-5, with 11 nucleotides matching TRBD1. V trimming: 5 bases; J trimming: 4 bases; junction bases outside the gene matches: 3. Germline loops: CDR1 SGHVS, CDR2 FQNEAQ. The CDR3 runs 14 residues. CDR3 nucleotide sequence: TGTGCCAGCAGCGTCGGGACAGGGGGAGAGACCCAGTACTTC. This gives the protein CASSVGTGGETQYF.

As DNA, the CDR3 is TGTGCCAGCAGCTTAATATGGGGGACAGGGCAAGGCTACACCTTC. This sequence encodes CASSLIWGTGQGYTF. The rearrangement joins TRBV7-9 to TRBJ1-2; the match to TRBD1 covers 9 bases. This CDR3 is 15 amino acids long. V lost 2 bases and J lost 8; bases outside the gene matches: 9. The germline V gene encodes CDR1 SEHNR and CDR2 FQNEAQ (reference sequence).